The text below deals with one T cell receptor (beta chain). Repertoires were generated with immunoSEQ multiplex PCR, while TCRdb's copy carries only in-frame clones and drops some. The sample consists of around 270,000 clones, around 89% of them appearing once. These data belong to a study of blood T cell repertoires in COVID-19. The germline gives CDR1 SGHNT, CDR2 YYREEE (reference sequence). The CDR3 sequence is 14 residues long. Trimming left V 0 bases short and J 5 bases short, with 12 bases between. This TCR derives from a man aged 35 to 55 with acute or convalescent COVID-19. The V gene is TRBV5-4, the J gene TRBJ2-7; TRBD2 is a possible D gene (5 bases). Sequencing was carried out using peripheral blood. The CDR3 sequence is CASSLGGSSDEQYF. CDR3 DNA sequence: TGTGCCAGCAGCTTGGGAGGGAGTTCGGACGAGCAGTACTTC.